The entry below gives a single TCR beta chain sequence along with its context. These data belong to a study of control samples from healthy donors and cancer patients. The method was immunoSEQ multiplex PCR; TCRdb's version includes in-frame clones alone and lacks a portion of them. The sample consists of 150,000 to 200,000 clones, 96% of them appearing once. The germline gives CDR1 WNHNN, CDR2 SYGVQD (reference sequence). The V end was cut by 6 bases, the J end by 4 bases, with 9 bases between. The CDR3 runs 13 residues. Specimen: blood. The receptor comes from a woman in her thirties in good health. The chain joins TRBV10-1 to TRBJ1-4, with no clear D. CDR3 sequence reads: CASSQEGNEKLFF. CDR3 coding DNA: TGCGCCAGCAGCCAAGAGGGTAATGAAAAACTGTTTTTT.